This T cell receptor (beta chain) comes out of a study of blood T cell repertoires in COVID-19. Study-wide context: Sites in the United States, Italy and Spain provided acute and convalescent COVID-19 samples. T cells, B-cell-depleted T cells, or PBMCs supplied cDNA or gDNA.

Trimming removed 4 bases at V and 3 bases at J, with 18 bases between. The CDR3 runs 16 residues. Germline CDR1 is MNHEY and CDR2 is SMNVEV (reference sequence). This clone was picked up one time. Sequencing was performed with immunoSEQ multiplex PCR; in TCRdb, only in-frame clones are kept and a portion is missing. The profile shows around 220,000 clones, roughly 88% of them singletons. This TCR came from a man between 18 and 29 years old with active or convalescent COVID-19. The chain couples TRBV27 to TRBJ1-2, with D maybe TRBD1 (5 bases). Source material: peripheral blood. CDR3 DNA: TGTGCCAGCAGTTCACCCCGTTTTTCAGGGCACTATGGCTACACCTTC. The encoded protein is CASSSPRFSGHYGYTF.